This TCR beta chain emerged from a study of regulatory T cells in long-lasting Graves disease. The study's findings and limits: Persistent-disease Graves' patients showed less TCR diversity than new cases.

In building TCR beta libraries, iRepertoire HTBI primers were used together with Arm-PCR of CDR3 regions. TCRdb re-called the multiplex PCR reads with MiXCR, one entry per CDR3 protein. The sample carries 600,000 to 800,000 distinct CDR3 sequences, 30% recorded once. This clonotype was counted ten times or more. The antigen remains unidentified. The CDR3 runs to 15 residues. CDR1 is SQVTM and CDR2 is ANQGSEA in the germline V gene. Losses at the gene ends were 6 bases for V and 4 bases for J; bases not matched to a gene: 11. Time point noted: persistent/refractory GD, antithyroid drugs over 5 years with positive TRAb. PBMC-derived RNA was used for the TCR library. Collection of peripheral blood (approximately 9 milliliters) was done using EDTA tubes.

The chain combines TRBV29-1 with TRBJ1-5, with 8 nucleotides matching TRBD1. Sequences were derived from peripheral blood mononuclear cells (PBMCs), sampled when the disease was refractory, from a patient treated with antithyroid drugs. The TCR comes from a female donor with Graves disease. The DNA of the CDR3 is TGCAGCGTAGCCGCGGAAACAGGGGGGAATCAGCCCCAGCATTTT. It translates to CSVAAETGGNQPQHF.